A single sample gave rise to the 30 T cell receptor beta chains below, sequenced in a study of early T cells in non-severe SARS-CoV-2 infection. TCRdb re-called the 5' RACE reads through MiXCR, storing one row per CDR3 protein. Of more than 65,000 distinct CDR3 sequences in the sample, around 13% were seen once. The sample consisted of whole blood. The receptors were sampled from an adult who was a healthcare worker with PCR-confirmed SARS-CoV-2 infection or an uninfected control (not recorded which).

The chain has TRBV11-2 and TRBJ2-2; D possibly corresponds to TRBD2 (6 bases). The CDR3 extends over 18 amino acids. Germline V gene sequence: CDR1 SGHAT, CDR2 FQNNGV. Trimming stripped 4 bases from V and 2 bases from J, with 20 bases between. DNA for the CDR3: TGTGCCAGCAGCTATAGCCCGAAGGGACTGGTAAACACCGGGGAGCTGTTTTTT. Its translation: CASSYSPKGLVNTGELFF.

This chain uses TRBV4-2 with TRBJ2-1; 11 bases line up with TRBD2. Germline V gives CDR1 LGHNA, CDR2 YNFKEQ. The V and J ends lost 1 base and 0 bases, in that order; junction bases with no gene match: 8. CDR3 size: 19 residues. CDR3 amino acids: CASSQVASGGPSSYNEQFF. For the CDR3, the DNA is TGTGCCAGCAGCCAAGTAGCTAGCGGGGGGCCCAGCTCCTACAATGAGCAGTTCTTC.

The V and J genes are TRBV7-2 and TRBJ2-2, with a possible D match to TRBD2 (6 bases). Trimming left V 1 base short and J 8 bases short, with 11 bases between. The CDR3 sequence is 14 residues long. Germline V gene data show CDR1 as SGHTA and CDR2 as FQGNSA. In nucleotides, the CDR3 is TGTGCCAGCAGCTTAGATAAGCGGGCGGGGGAGCTGTTTTTT. Translating gives CASSLDKRAGELFF.

This clonotype was seen a few times. CDR3 in amino acids: CAITLGGAYGYTF. The DNA of the CDR3 is TGTGCCATCACCTTAGGAGGGGCCTATGGCTACACCTTC. The chain links TRBV10-3 to TRBJ1-2; D is possibly TRBD1 (5 bases). Germline loops: CDR1 ENHRY, CDR2 SYGVKD. This CDR3 is built from 13 residues. V gave up 7 bases and J gave up 4 bases, with 13 bases separating them.

The chain joins TRBV12-3 or TRBV12-4 to TRBJ2-1; 11 bases line up with TRBD1. The J segment lost 3 bases and the V segment lost 6 bases, leaving 4 bases of the junction unmatched. The CDR3 contains 15 residues. DNA of the CDR3: TGTGCCAGCAGATTCGGGACAGGGGGCTACAATGAGCAGTTCTTC. It yields the protein CASRFGTGGYNEQFF.

This clonotype was recorded a few times. The gene calls are TRBV11-2 and TRBJ2-3, with D possibly being TRBD2 (6 bases). V was pared by 3 bases and J by 3 bases, with 16 bases between. Germline V gene lookup returns CDR1 SGHAT and CDR2 FQNNGV. The CDR3 runs 16 residues. Written as DNA, the CDR3 is TGTGCCAGCAGCTTTGACGGGAGAATTTTAACAGATACGCAGTATTTT. As protein: CASSFDGRILTDTQYF.

This sequence joins TRBV7-6 and TRBJ1-1; D remains unclear. Trimming left V 5 bases short and J 3 bases short, with 10 bases between. This CDR3 is 13 amino acids long. CDR1 and CDR2 from the germline V gene are SGHVS and FNYEAQ. CDR3 sequence reads: CASSPLLDTEAFF. DNA of the CDR3: TGTGCCAGCAGCCCCTTATTGGACACTGAAGCTTTCTTT. The whole variable domain, filled in from reference TRBV7-6 and TRBJ1-1, reads GAGVSQSPRYKVTKRGQDVALRCDPISGHVSLYWYRQALGQGPEFLTYFNYEAQQDKSGLPNDRFSAERPEGSISTLTIQRTEQRDSAMYRCASSPLLDTEAFFGQGTRLTVV.

This clonotype was picked up a small number of times. The chain combines TRBV12-5 with TRBJ1-5; D possibly corresponds to TRBD1 (5 bases). The V and J ends lost 6 bases and 3 bases respectively, with 12 bases between them. This CDR3 has 14 amino acids. Germline CDR1 LGHNT, CDR2 FRNRAP. The CDR3 DNA is TGTGCTAGTGGACCCCCGGGACCCAATCAGCCCCAGCATTTT. The encoded protein is CASGPPGPNQPQHF.

This clonotype was detected many times. The rearrangement uses TRBV18 and TRBJ1-2; 7 nucleotides agree with TRBD1. V was clipped by 2 bases and J by 5 bases; unmatched bases: 8. Germline V gene sequence: CDR1 KGHSH, CDR2 LQKENI. The CDR3 runs 15 residues. CDR3 sequence reads: CASSPAVGTDYGYTF. CDR3 coding DNA: TGTGCCAGCTCACCAGCGGTTGGGACAGATTATGGCTACACCTTC.

The chain couples TRBV4-3 to TRBJ1-4, with a tentative D call TRBD1 (5 bases). The germline V gene encodes CDR1 LGHNA and CDR2 YSLEER. The CDR3 extends over 17 amino acids. V dropped 5 bases and J dropped 3 bases, with 19 bases sitting between them. CDR3 residues: CASSARLQAGANEKLFF. DNA for the CDR3: TGCGCCAGCAGCGCAAGACTACAGGCGGGGGCTAATGAAAAACTGTTTTTT.

This clonotype appeared a few times. The gene calls are TRBV18 and TRBJ1-1; D ambiguous. This CDR3 region has 13 residues. V gave up 4 bases and J gave up 3 bases, with 9 bases separating them. The germline V gene encodes CDR1 KGHSH and CDR2 LQKENI. The CDR3 bases are TGTGCCAGCTCACTTGGAGCGGACACTGAAGCTTTCTTT. This sequence encodes CASSLGADTEAFF.

The rearrangement joins TRBV5-1 to TRBJ2-3, with 7 bases that match TRBD1. From germline, CDR1 is SGHRS and CDR2 YFSETQ. The CDR3 is 14 amino acids. V was pared by 7 bases and J by 6 bases, with 11 bases of the junction left unmatched. The CDR3 DNA reads as TGCGCCAGCTTGGGGACAGACAGCAGCGATACGCAGTATTTT. This encodes CASLGTDSSDTQYF.

This clonotype was recorded many times. CDR3 coding DNA: TGTGCCAGCAGTCCCCCGGGACAGGGCTCTGGGGCCAACGTCCTGACTTTC. Translating gives CASSPPGQGSGANVLTF. The V gene is TRBV28, the J gene TRBJ2-6, with TRBD1 identical over 9 bases. V shed 5 bases and J 0 bases; nucleotides not matched to a gene: 5. The CDR3 sequence is 17 residues long. Germline V gene lookup returns CDR1 MDHEN and CDR2 SYDVKM.

This clonotype was counted ten times or more. The chain employs TRBV3-1 and TRBJ1-2; 7 bases fit TRBD1. Looked up from germline, CDR1 is LGHDT and CDR2 is YNNKEL (reference sequence). This CDR3 comprises 16 residues. The J segment lost 8 bases and the V segment lost 1 base, leaving 13 bases of the junction unmatched. The CDR3 DNA is TGTGCCAGCAGCCAAGCGGCCCTCACACAGGGGAACGGCTACACCTTC. Encoded protein: CASSQAALTQGNGYTF. Combining the CDR3 with reference TRBV3-1 and TRBJ1-2 gives the whole variable domain DTAVSQTPKYLVTQMGNDKSIKCEQNLGHDTMYWYKQDSKKFLKIMFSYNNKELIINETVPNRFSPKSPDKAHLNLHINSLELGDSAVYFCASSQAALTQGNGYTFGSGTRLTVV.

The chain uses TRBV12-3 or TRBV12-4 and TRBJ1-4, with TRBD1 matching 7 bases. The length of the CDR3 is 13 residues. V lost 5 bases and J lost 6; bases outside the gene matches: 3. The CDR3 region is CASSLDRDEKLFF. CDR3 sequence (DNA): TGTGCCAGCAGTCTCGACAGGGATGAAAAACTGTTTTTT.

This clonotype appeared a few times. The gene calls are TRBV27 and TRBJ2-3; no firm D call. Trimming removed 9 bases at V and 6 bases at J, with 16 bases between. Germline V CDR1 and CDR2: MNHEY, SMNVEV (reference sequence). The CDR3 has 13 residues. CDR3 loop: CASRDGPSDTQYF. The CDR3 nucleotides are TGTGCCAGTAGGGATGGGCCCTCGGATACGCAGTATTTT.

CDR3 in amino acids: CASRTGYNEQFF. Written as DNA, the CDR3 is TGTGCCAGCAGAACAGGGTACAATGAGCAGTTCTTC. V is TRBV11-2 and J is TRBJ2-1; D possibly corresponds to TRBD1 (6 bases). V gave up 6 bases and J gave up 4 bases, with 7 bases separating them. Per the germline V gene, CDR1 is SGHAT and CDR2 is FQNNGV. This CDR3 comprises 12 residues.

This clonotype was seen at least ten times. V and J are TRBV20-1 and TRBJ2-1, with TRBD2 as a possible D gene (5 bases). The CDR3 loop spans 12 amino acids. CDR1 is DFQATT and CDR2 is SNEGSKA in the germline V gene (reference sequence). V was trimmed by 0 bases and J by 10 bases, leaving 10 bases between them. CDR3: CSAREFRGEQFF. DNA of the CDR3: TGCAGTGCTAGAGAGTTCCGCGGGGAGCAGTTCTTC.

This clonotype was recorded a few times. This chain connects TRBV12-5 to TRBJ2-7; no clear D gene. In germline, CDR1 is LGHNT, CDR2 FRNRAP. This CDR3 has 14 amino acids. V gave up 0 bases and J gave up 3 bases, with 9 bases separating them. DNA for the CDR3: TGTGCTAGTGGTTTGGTACCACTGGGCTACGAGCAGTACTTC. Its protein product is CASGLVPLGYEQYF.

This clonotype came up many times. The genes are TRBV20-1 and TRBJ2-7, with D perhaps being TRBD1 or TRBD2 (6 bases each). Germline V gene sequence: CDR1 DFQATT, CDR2 SNEGSKA (reference sequence). This CDR3 is built from 15 residues. Trimming left V 0 bases short and J 0 bases short, with 12 bases between. CDR3 nucleotide sequence: TGCAGTGCTAGAGATCTCCGGGGGCCCTCCTACGAGCAGTACTTC. Amino acids: CSARDLRGPSYEQYF.

The chain is built from TRBV7-8 and TRBJ2-7; D assignment may be TRBD1 or TRBD2 (5 bases each). V lost 4 bases, J lost 2 bases, and 15 bases lay in between. Germline values: CDR1 SGHVS, CDR2 FQNEAQ. The CDR3 is 15 residues long. The CDR3 is CASSSKGRLTYEQYF. Here the CDR3 DNA reads TGTGCCAGCAGCTCAAAGGGACGGCTAACCTACGAGCAGTACTTC.

Ten or more counts support this clonotype. The CDR3 is CASSLVQGANTIYF. CDR3 bases: TGTGCCAGCAGCTTAGTCCAGGGGGCGAACACCATATATTTT. The J gene is TRBJ1-3, the V gene TRBV7-9; 8 positions match TRBD1. Trimming took 1 base from V and 7 from J; bases not matched to a gene: 3. The CDR3 sequence is 14 residues long. Germline CDR1 is SEHNR and CDR2 is FQNEAQ (reference sequence).

This clonotype was seen at least ten times. This sequence joins TRBV6-1 and TRBJ2-7; D unresolved. The V gene lost 1 base and the J gene lost 0 bases, with 10 bases spanning the gap. Per germline, CDR1 MNHNS and CDR2 SASEGT. The CDR3 sequence is 15 residues long. The CDR3 bases are TGTGCCAGCAGTGAAGTTCTGGGTAGCTCCTACGAGCAGTACTTC. Protein product: CASSEVLGSSYEQYF.

This clonotype has at least ten counts. The CDR3 nucleotides are TGTGCCAGTAGTACGGACTTCAGAGGGGATGGCTACACCTTC. This sequence encodes CASSTDFRGDGYTF. The V and J genes are TRBV19 and TRBJ1-2, with D maybe TRBD1 (5 bases). Germline CDR1 reads LNHDA; CDR2 reads SQIVND (reference sequence). V was pared by 4 bases and J by 6 bases, with 15 bases between. The CDR3 spans 14 residues.

The chain combines TRBV5-1 with TRBJ2-7, with D possibly matching TRBD2 (5 bases). CDR3 length equals 15 residues. Trimming left V 2 bases short and J 3 bases short, with 15 bases between. Germline V lookup: CDR1 SGHRS, CDR2 YFSETQ. The CDR3 DNA sequence: TGCGCCAGCAGCTTTGAAGGAAGCGGACTCTACGAGCAGTACTTC. Translated: CASSFEGSGLYEQYF.

This clonotype was counted only a few times. CDR3 coding DNA: TGTGCCAGCAGTGTTCGACTTCTAGACACCGGGGAGCTGTTTTTT. Amino acids: CASSVRLLDTGELFF. The chain has TRBV6-1 and TRBJ2-2; no definite D call. Trimming took off 4 bases at V and 3 bases at J, with 12 bases between the two ends. The CDR3 consists of 15 residues. The germline CDR1 and CDR2 sequences are MNHNS and SASEGT.

In its sample, this clonotype was seen a few times. The chain has TRBV11-2 and TRBJ1-5; D is unresolved. V shed 1 base and J shed 3 bases, with 10 bases lying between them. The germline gives CDR1 SGHAT, CDR2 FQNNGV. This CDR3 is built from 15 residues. The CDR3 DNA reads TGTGCCAGCAGCTTAGGAGTAGGGTACAATCAGCCCCAGCATTTT. It is translated as CASSLGVGYNQPQHF.

The CDR3 DNA is TGTGCCAGCAGCGCGATGGGGGCAACTAATGAAAAACTGTTTTTT. As protein: CASSAMGATNEKLFF. This rearrangement joins TRBV9 to TRBJ1-4; possible D gene TRBD1, 5 bases. The V end lost 3 bases, the J end lost 0 bases, and 9 bases lay between the germline ends. Germline V gives CDR1 SGDLS, CDR2 YYNGEE. There are 15 residues in the CDR3.

The chain links TRBV21-1 to TRBJ2-7; the table assigns TRBD2, which was not confirmed against the DNA. TRBV21-1 is marked as a pseudogene. The CDR3 consists of 15 residues. The CDR3 region has the DNA TGTGCCAGCAACCCCAGGGGCGGGAGAGGTTACGAGCAGTACTTC. As protein: CASNPRGGRGYEQYF.

The table lists this clonotype with a few counts. The chain employs TRBV5-1 and TRBJ2-5; 8 bases fit TRBD1. J gave up 4 bases and V 7 bases, and 15 bases lay outside the gene matches. Germline-derived CDR1 and CDR2 are SGHRS and YFSETQ. The CDR3 contains 16 residues. CDR3 protein: CASRNALGQGGETQYF. CDR3 coding DNA: TGCGCCAGCCGGAACGCCCTTGGACAGGGAGGAGAGACCCAGTACTTC.